The sequence of this T cell receptor beta chain was determined in a study of CD8 T cells in ankylosing spondylitis. Findings and limits, study-wide: Reports say disease-linked clones showed up significantly more in matched ankylosing spondylitis synovial fluid. Disease-linked clones had a CD8+ phenotype and relatively low frequency in peripheral blood. Made up of under ten highly homologous variants, a TCR beta motif appeared characteristic of ankylosing spondylitis blood. Previously reported in reactive arthritis synovial fluid and blood were some of the motif variants.

Points on this clonotype: Its antigen is unidentified.

Germline V gene data show CDR1 as SGDLS and CDR2 as YYNGEE. This CDR3 is 14 amino acids long. V was trimmed by 1 base and J by 1 base, leaving 8 bases between them. Quantitative 5'-RACE with molecular barcodes produced the TCR beta libraries. TCRdb recomputed calls from the 5' RACE reads with MiXCR, one row per CDR3 protein. The table includes 330,000 or so distinct CDR3 sequences, roughly 8% detected once. The source is a male donor with ankylosing spondylitis. The sequencing sample was made of blood, either unsorted or a sorted T cell fraction (not recorded which). This sequence joins TRBV9 and TRBJ1-1, with TRBD1 as a possible D gene (6 bases). The CDR3 loop is CASSVMDRNTEAFF. The CDR3, as DNA: TGTGCCAGCAGCGTAATGGACAGGAACACTGAAGCTTTCTTT.